The 15 T cell receptor beta chains presented below share a single source sample, sequenced in a study of post-analysis software for immune sequencing data. Whole-study findings and limits: Patients showed TRBV5-6, TRBV5-1 and TRBV20-1 among 4 or 5 TRBV segments more frequent than in controls.

Unique molecular identifiers had been added to the TCR beta cDNA libraries. One entry per CDR3 protein, called by TCRdb with MiXCR from the PCR reads. The table includes around 190,000 distinct CDR3 sequences, around 29% detected once. These receptors are not linked to any known antigen. Sequences were obtained from blood. The receptor set was obtained from a girl aged 2 to 17 with multiple sclerosis.

The sample holds a few counts of this clonotype. The chain employs TRBV5-1 and TRBJ1-1; a possible D gene is TRBD1 (6 bases). There are 13 residues in the CDR3. In germline, CDR1 is SGHRS, CDR2 YFSETQ. Trimming cost V 4 bases and J 7 bases, with 14 bases left between them. CDR3 nucleotide sequence: TGCGCCAGCAGCGGGGGCGGAGGAAGTGAAGCTTTCTTT. It yields the protein CASSGGGGSEAFF. Drawing the rest from reference TRBV5-1 and TRBJ1-1, the complete variable domain is KAGVTQTPRYLIKTRGQQVTLSCSPISGHRSVSWYQQTPGQGLQFLFEYFSETQRNKGNFPGRFSGRQFSNSRSEMNVSTLELGDSALYLCASSGGGGSEAFFGQGTRLTVV.

The gene calls are TRBV29-1 and TRBJ1-4; 8 bases match TRBD1. The J segment lost 6 bases and the V segment lost 4 bases, leaving 4 bases of the junction unmatched. This CDR3 spans 13 amino acids. Germline loops: CDR1 SQVTM, CDR2 ANQGSEA. The CDR3 region is CSVGDRGDEKLFF. CDR3 sequence (DNA): TGCAGCGTTGGAGACAGGGGAGATGAAAAACTGTTTTTT. Variable domain in full (rest from reference TRBV29-1 and TRBJ1-4): SAVISQKPSRDICQRGTSLTIQCQVDSQVTMMFWYRQQPGQSLTLIATANQGSEATYESGFVIDKFPISRPNLTFSTLTVSNMSPEDSSIYLCSVGDRGDEKLFFGSGTQLSVL.

This clonotype came up many times. V is TRBV7-8 and J is TRBJ1-1; no firm D call. Germline CDR1 reads SGHVS; CDR2 reads FQNEAQ. Trimming took 5 bases from V and 0 from J, leaving 13 bases between them. The CDR3 spans 15 residues. The CDR3 DNA follows: TGTGCCAGCAGCGGATACAGAGACCTGAACACTGAAGCTTTCTTT. Translated, it gives CASSGYRDLNTEAFF.

The gene calls are TRBV27 and TRBJ1-1; weak D call: TRBD1 (5 bases). The length of the CDR3 is 14 residues. Germline V gene sequence: CDR1 MNHEY, CDR2 SMNVEV (reference sequence). The ends were cut back, 7 bases at V and 5 bases at J, with 17 bases in the middle. This chain's CDR3 is CASTPIGGETEAFF. The CDR3 DNA follows: TGTGCCAGCACCCCTATAGGAGGGGAGACTGAAGCTTTCTTT.

Details on this clonotype: A read error may be the cause here, since a much bigger clone is one base away. This chain joins TRBV20-1 and TRBJ2-5; the D call may be TRBD1 or TRBD2 (5 bases each). V was cut by 7 bases and J by 11 bases, with 26 bases left in between. The CDR3 sequence is 14 residues long. Germline V gives CDR1 DFQATT, CDR2 SNEGSKA (reference sequence). The CDR3 is CSVGLPGRNNEQYF. The CDR3 bases are TGCAGTGTAGGACTCCCGGGACGAAACAATGAGCAGTACTTC.

This clonotype was counted only a few times. This chain uses TRBV25-1 with TRBJ2-5, with 7 bases fitting TRBD1. CDR3 length equals 13 residues. V was clipped by 7 bases and J by 5 bases; unmatched bases: 7. Germline CDR1 is MGHDK and CDR2 is SYGVNS. This CDR3 is CASTLGGPETQYF. The CDR3 DNA sequence: TGTGCCAGCACCTTAGGGGGCCCGGAGACCCAGTACTTC.

About this clonotype itself: The junction departs from the called germline gene at one end, perhaps through a read error. This rearrangement joins TRBV5-1 to TRBJ1-5; D is ambiguous. This CDR3 is built from 13 residues. Per germline, CDR1 SGHRS and CDR2 YFSETQ. The CDR3 region has the DNA TGCGCCAGCGGCTTAAGAGGAAATCAGCCCCAGCATTTT. This translates into CASGLRGNQPQHF.

Many counts were recorded for this clonotype. The genes are TRBV11-2 and TRBJ1-2; D may be TRBD1 (6 bases). This CDR3 comprises 16 residues. Trimming removed 0 bases from V and 5 bases from J, with 16 bases in between. Germline V gene data show CDR1 as SGHAT and CDR2 as FQNNGV. CDR3 sequence reads: CASSLDRAGVQYGYTF. CDR3 bases: TGTGCCAGCAGCTTAGACCGGGCAGGGGTTCAGTATGGCTACACCTTC. Complete variable domain (other parts from reference TRBV11-2 and TRBJ1-2): EAGVAQSPRYKIIEKRQSVAFWCNPISGHATLYWYQQILGQGPKLLIQFQNNGVVDDSQLPKDRFSAERLKGVDSTLKIQPAKLEDSAVYLCASSLDRAGVQYGYTFGSGTRLTVV.

This chain links TRBV28 with TRBJ1-2; TRBD1 might be the D (6 bases). Trimming stripped 3 bases from V and 8 bases from J, with 19 bases between. CDR3 length: 15 amino acids. In germline, CDR1 is MDHEN, CDR2 SYDVKM. In nucleotides, the CDR3 is TGTGCCAGCAGTTTTGCCGGGCGCGACAGGCGGGGCTACACCTTC. Residues: CASSFAGRDRRGYTF.

This chain links TRBV27 with TRBJ2-1, with 8 bases lining up with TRBD2. V lost 4 bases to trimming and J lost 8 bases; unmatched junction nucleotides: 16. Germline lookup yields CDR1 MNHEY and CDR2 SMNVEV (reference sequence). The CDR3 is made up of 17 amino acids. The chain's CDR3 is CASSSGNGGARYDEQFF. CDR3 DNA sequence: TGTGCCAGCAGTTCAGGGAACGGGGGGGCGCGGTACGATGAGCAGTTCTTC.

The sample holds many counts of this clonotype. The chain recombines TRBV29-1 with TRBJ1-2; perhaps TRBD1 as D (6 bases). V was clipped by 5 bases and J by 2 bases, with 12 bases between them. The CDR3 sequence is 13 residues long. Looked up from germline, CDR1 is SQVTM and CDR2 is ANQGSEA. CDR3 protein: CSVSTGTNYGYTF. The CDR3, as DNA: TGCAGCGTTTCAACAGGGACGAACTATGGCTACACCTTC. Full variable domain (remainder filled in from reference TRBV29-1 and TRBJ1-2): SAVISQKPSRDICQRGTSLTIQCQVDSQVTMMFWYRQQPGQSLTLIATANQGSEATYESGFVIDKFPISRPNLTFSTLTVSNMSPEDSSIYLCSVSTGTNYGYTFGSGTRLTVV.

This clonotype was seen many times. The chain employs TRBV20-1 and TRBJ2-7, with D perhaps matching TRBD2 (5 bases). CDR1 DFQATT and CDR2 SNEGSKA come from the germline V gene (reference sequence). The ends were cut back, 6 bases at V and 0 bases at J, with 15 bases in the middle. CDR3 length: 14 amino acids. The CDR3 loop is CSATNGGSSYEQYF. CDR3 DNA sequence: TGCAGTGCCACCAACGGTGGGAGCTCCTACGAGCAGTACTTC.

Notes on this clonotype: Possible read error: a much larger clone is one base away. Because the CDR3 is missing its conserved closing phenylalanine or tryptophan, this is likely a read error. V and J are TRBV12-3 or TRBV12-4 and TRBJ2-3; no definite D call. V lost 5 bases and J 0 bases, leaving 12 bases between the germline ends. The CDR3 is made up of 15 amino acids. The CDR3 is CASSDKVTSTDTQYL. In DNA, the CDR3 is TGTGCCAGCAGTGACAAGGTTACTAGCACAGATACGCAGTATTTG.

For this clonotype: This may stem from a read error, because a much larger clone lies one nucleotide away. The chain carries TRBV12-3 or TRBV12-4 and TRBJ2-1; D ambiguous. With 1 base removed from V and 10 bases from J, the gap between germline ends came to 8 bases. This CDR3 is built from 12 residues. The CDR3 coding sequence is TGTGCCAGCAGTTTAGGGTTCTACGAGCAGTTCTTC. It is translated as CASSLGFYEQFF.

With respect to this clonotype: Possible read error: a much larger clone is one base away. The J gene is TRBJ2-5, the V gene TRBV12-3 or TRBV12-4; D gene unclear. The CDR3 has 12 residues. V was cut by 5 bases and J by 11 bases, with 15 bases left in between. The CDR3 DNA is TGTGCCAGCAGTATTGTGGGGTACGGGCAGTACTTC. Translating it yields CASSIVGYGQYF.